This T cell receptor (beta chain) comes out of a study of shared clonotypes between healthy human individuals (dated by TCRdb to 2019 to 2021). About the full investigation: A few men and two women, aged 18 to 49 years, made up the cohort. Per donor, leukapheresis produced somewhere between about 0.8 and 9 billion PBMCs. For each donor, three plates each were used for CD4 naive and CD4 memory, two plates were used for CD8 naive, and one plate was used for CD8 memory. Different laboratories and diverse techniques were used to prepare libraries and sequence TCR repertoires, to increase sequencing depth and limit assay-specific biases. The study deeply sequenced blood TCR repertoires of about 5 healthy adults to estimate repertoire size and the extent of clonotype sharing between individuals. Paper-wide results and their limitations: Pairwise subsampling indicated that sequencing depth was expected to affect the degree of clonotype sharing among donors. The small number of donors limited the genetic and exposure-history diversity represented. Sampling was restricted to blood, and TCR repertoires in tissues likely differ from the TCR repertoires found in blood. Approximately 5% of naive CD4, around 3.6% of naive CD8, approximately 2% of memory CD4, and about 0.4% of memory CD8 clonotypes were shared across several donors. Rarefaction of sorted-subset datasets indicated incomplete sequencing despite the large sequencing depth. Estimated clonotype richness was generally larger for naive than for memory subsets. Clonotypes shared by all four sorted-subset donors showed higher generation probabilities than non-shared clonotypes.

Using the deep immunoSEQ assay, TCR CDR3 regions were amplified from genomic DNA by multiplex PCR. Extracted genomic DNA from each cell subset was distributed evenly across all wells of several immunoSEQ 96-well plates, and each plate was treated as a replicate. For sorted subsets, 200 to 250 ng of genomic DNA, equivalent to 25,000 to 35,000 T cell genomes, went into each replicate PCR. The purified libraries were quantified using a Qubit 3.0 fluorometer, sized with a Bioanalyzer 2100, and then quantified again using the KAPA Library Quantification kit. Every immunoSEQ 96-well plate was sequenced on a dedicated single-read 150-cycle Illumina NextSeq 550 flow cell. Concerning the study's data processing: Because the immunoSEQ output held only junctional sequences and lacked quality scores, the filtering could not match the filtering applied to full-length reads. To assign V/J genes and CDR3, sequences were annotated against IMGT germline references using PyIR, a Python wrapper for IgBLAST v1.9. Reads were filtered out if the reads had weak V/J assignments (E-value above 1e-6), no CDR3, stop codons, out-of-frame junctions, or ambiguous translated residues. A V3J clonotype was defined by an identical inferred V gene, J gene, and CDR3 amino acid sequence. The percentage overlap between two repertoires was calculated by dividing the number of shared unique clonotypes by the size of the smaller repertoire. Repertoire richness was assessed with RTK rarefaction, the Chao1 estimator, and Recon v2.1 estimates of unobserved clonotypes. OLGA was used to compute generation probabilities for all TCRbeta clonotypes that the gDNA method yielded from a handful of donors. TCRdb re-hosts the immuneACCESS table, in-frame sequences only. Its copies lack some clones; in the studies checked, an unresolved V gene accounts for under half of them, and the cause for the rest is not known. V, J and clone size derive from that table, while D and trimming were established from the DNA sequence. Here the sample has about 680,000 clones; around 90% occur a single time. The ten largest make up approximately 22% of the sample.

About this clone: It lacks a known antigen. Nothing much larger sits one base from this clone, and base qualities are not available.

CD8 naive samples consisted of CD45RO-negative cells that were positively selected for CCR7, yielding a CD45RA+CCR7+ population without TemRA cells. The donors were healthy, HIV-negative adults with no recently reported acute infections or vaccinations. Only Caucasian adults living in Nashville, Tennessee, USA were represented among the donors. After blood collection by leukapheresis, PBMCs were isolated using Ficoll-Histopaque density gradient centrifugation and then cryopreserved in the vapor phase of liquid nitrogen. Analytical flow cytometry was used to check the purity and quantity of each magnetically sorted T cell population. Genomic DNA was isolated from each sorted fraction and quantified by UV absorbance on a Nanodrop 2000c. The germline V gene specifies MNHEY as CDR1 and SVGAGI as CDR2. The CDR3 spans 15 residues, from the cysteine through the phenylalanine. This entry keeps only the CDR3 DNA: 45 bases, framed from base 1. A distance of 20 bases separates the germline ends of V and J, which lose 5 bases and 9 bases respectively.

Sequencing was done on a sample of naive CD8+ T cells sorted from blood. In light of the paper, this sample's cell subset or site label describes: CD45RA+CCR7+. This clonotype originated in a man aged 25 to 40 in good health. The chain is encoded by TRBV6-5 joined to TRBJ2-1; the D gene is perhaps TRBD2, on 6 matching bases. The DNA sequence follows: TGTGCCAGCAGTACGGACTTTTACACCGGGGGTGAGCAGTTCTTC. This gives the protein CASSTDFYTGGEQFF.